One and the same sample provided the 14 T cell receptor beta chains below, sequenced in a study of blood T cell repertoires in COVID-19. The protocol was immunoSEQ multiplex PCR, while the TCRdb copy is restricted to in-frame clones and leaves out a portion. Altogether around 300,000 clones are present, nearly 90% being singletons, with the ten largest covering 3.5% to 5%. The sample was PBMCs or T cells enriched from blood (not recorded which). These receptors were obtained from a woman younger than 35 with acute COVID-19.

The chain uses TRBV7-2 and TRBJ1-1, with D uncertain. V lost 4 bases, J lost 0 bases, and 12 bases lay in between. CDR1 is SGHTA, CDR2 FQGNSA, per germline. CDR3 length: 15 amino acids. Written as DNA, the CDR3 is TGTGCCAGCAGCTCACACTCAGGCATGAACACTGAAGCTTTCTTT. It specifies CASSSHSGMNTEAFF.

Comments on this clone: Different DNA sequences within this sample yield the same CDR3. The rearrangement joins TRBV12-3 or TRBV12-4 to TRBJ2-7; D is perhaps TRBD1 (5 bases). Trimming took off 5 bases at V and 4 bases at J, with 9 bases between the two ends. The CDR3 loop spans 12 amino acids. Written as DNA, the CDR3 is TGTGCCAGCAGTCCAACAGGTTACGAGCAGTACTTC. It encodes CASSPTGYEQYF.

CDR3: CASSGAALYEQYF. The CDR3 coding sequence is TGTGCCAGCAGTGGCGCGGCTCTCTACGAGCAGTACTTC. The chain recombines TRBV12-3 or TRBV12-4 with TRBJ2-7; D not resolved. The V gene lost 5 bases and the J gene lost 3 bases, with 11 bases spanning the gap. This CDR3 has 13 residues.

The genes are TRBV19 and TRBJ2-5; no clear D gene. CDR3 length: 12 amino acids. Trimming pared 0 bases from V and 7 bases from J, leaving 6 bases between. Germline-derived CDR1 and CDR2 are LNHDA and SQIVND (reference sequence). For the CDR3, the DNA is TGTGCCAGTAGTATAGATCTCGGGACCCAGTACTTC. Translation gives CASSIDLGTQYF.

Here the CDR3 DNA reads TGTGCCAGCAGCGTGGGACAGGCCTACGAGCAGTACTTC. Amino acid sequence: CASSVGQAYEQYF. This rearrangement joins TRBV5-5 to TRBJ2-7; TRBD1 agrees at 8 bases. J was trimmed by 2 bases and V by 4 bases; bases with no gene match: 2. This CDR3 is 13 amino acids long. The germline gives CDR1 SGHKS, CDR2 YYEKEE (reference sequence).

The rearrangement links TRBV28 to TRBJ2-1, with D uncertain. This CDR3 region has 14 residues. Trimming removed 6 bases at V and 0 bases at J, with 9 bases between. The germline V gene encodes CDR1 MDHEN and CDR2 SYDVKM. The CDR3 DNA follows: TGTGCCAGCAGGTTACTTAGCTCCTACAATGAGCAGTTCTTC. Translated, it gives CASRLLSSYNEQFF.

V gene TRBV15 combines with J gene TRBJ1-1, with D unclear. This CDR3 contains 12 residues. CDR1 and CDR2 (germline): LNHNV, YYDKDF (reference sequence). The germline V and J ends were trimmed by 8 bases and 3 bases, with 10 bases remaining between them. The CDR3 nucleotides are TGTGCCACCCAACAGTTACACACTGAAGCTTTCTTT. It encodes CATQQLHTEAFF. The complete variable domain, with remaining parts taken from reference TRBV15 and TRBJ1-1, reads DAMVIQNPRYQVTQFGKPVTLSCSQTLNHNVMYWYQQKSSQAPKLLFHYYDKDFNNEADTPDNFQSRRPNTSFCFLDIRSPGLGDTAMYLCATQQLHTEAFFGQGTRLTVV.

V and J are TRBV29-1 and TRBJ1-2; 8 bases line up with TRBD1. The germline gives CDR1 SQVTM, CDR2 ANQGSEA. The V gene end was trimmed by 7 bases and the J gene end by 6 bases; junction bases not matched to a gene: 13. CDR3 length equals 14 residues. CDR3 loop: CSAQEGAGGDGYTF. CDR3 nucleotides: TGCAGCGCCCAGGAGGGGGCAGGGGGCGATGGCTACACCTTC.

This rearrangement joins TRBV30 to TRBJ2-6, with a weak D call TRBD2 (5 bases). There are 16 residues in the CDR3. Trimming removed 0 bases from V and 4 bases from J, with 13 bases in between. Germline values: CDR1 GTSNPN, CDR2 SVGIG (reference sequence). The CDR3 reads CAWSVRRGSGANVLTF. DNA for the CDR3: TGTGCCTGGAGTGTACGGAGAGGGTCCGGGGCCAACGTCCTGACTTTC.

A note on this clone: A read error may produce the germline difference seen at one junction end. The chain combines TRBV19 with TRBJ2-7, with 9 bases identical to TRBD2. The germline V gene has CDR1 LNHDA and CDR2 SQIVND (reference sequence). The CDR3 consists of 16 residues. The CDR3 protein is CASTAVSIAGVHEQYF. The CDR3 DNA reads TGTGCAAGTACTGCCGTCTCAATAGCGGGAGTCCACGAGCAGTACTTC.

The table lists this clone with a count of one. The CDR3 here is CASSHVPAAGKRVETQYF. DNA for the CDR3: TGTGCCAGCAGCCATGTACCAGCGGCGGGTAAGAGGGTTGAGACCCAGTACTTC. The genes are TRBV3-1 (or the pseudogene TRBV3-2) and TRBJ2-5; possible D gene TRBD2, 5 bases. V was clipped by 3 bases and J by 5 bases, with 25 bases between them. This CDR3 is built from 18 residues. Germline V lookup: CDR1 LGHDT, CDR2 YNNKEL (reference sequence).

V and J are TRBV6-5 and TRBJ1-4; TRBD1 is a possible D gene (5 bases). The CDR3 runs to 15 residues. Germline-derived CDR1 and CDR2 are MNHEY and SVGAGI. V lost 5 bases and J lost 4, with 14 bases in between. The chain's CDR3 is CASSITGNVNEKLFF. CDR3 DNA sequence: TGTGCCAGCAGTATAACAGGTAATGTTAATGAAAAACTGTTTTTT.

V is TRBV3-1 (or the pseudogene TRBV3-2) and J is TRBJ1-6; D is unresolved. V lost 1 base and J lost 9, with 10 bases in between. Germline CDR1 reads LGHDT; CDR2 reads YNNKEL (reference sequence). The CDR3 sequence is 14 residues long. CDR3 in amino acids: CASSQASGSSPLHF. The CDR3 DNA reads as TGTGCCAGCAGCCAAGCGTCCGGGAGTTCACCCCTCCACTTT.

CDR3 in DNA: TGCGCCAGCAGCTTCACCGGGACAGTTGATGGCTACACCTTC. Amino acid sequence: CASSFTGTVDGYTF. The genes are TRBV5-1 and TRBJ1-2; 7 positions match TRBD1. Germline V gene lookup returns CDR1 SGHRS and CDR2 YFSETQ. J lost 6 bases, V lost 2 bases, and 7 bases had no gene match. CDR3 length: 14 residues.